A selection of T cell receptor beta chains follows, all from one sample in a study of T cells in Graves' hyperthyroidism and ophthalmopathy. MiXCR, applied by TCRdb to the multiplex PCR reads, yields one record per CDR3 protein. The table includes over 700,000 distinct CDR3 sequences, 30% to 40% detected once. The sequenced sample consisted of blood. The receptor set was obtained from a middle-aged woman with Graves' hyperthyroidism. CDR3s include the opening cysteine and the closing phenylalanine or tryptophan.

j_gene: TRBJ1-4; v_gene: TRBV6-5; CDR3aa: CASSYNRGDKKLFF
j_gene: TRBJ1-2; v_gene: TRBV19; CDR3aa: CASRPDRDDYGYTF
j_gene: TRBJ2-2; v_gene: TRBV10-3; CDR3aa: CASSFAPGLAYTGELFF
j_gene: TRBJ2-7; v_gene: TRBV20-1; CDR3aa: CSASGLGPSPEQYF
j_gene: TRBJ2-5; v_gene: TRBV9; CDR3aa: CASSHPYLGGGRQETQYF
j_gene: TRBJ1-2; v_gene: TRBV7-9; CDR3aa: CASSETLQGGYTF
j_gene: TRBJ1-2; v_gene: TRBV5-4; CDR3aa: CASSYDRVPNYGYTF
j_gene: TRBJ2-7; v_gene: TRBV7-9; CDR3aa: CASSSNAGTGAYEQYF
j_gene: TRBJ1-2; v_gene: TRBV12-3/TRBV12-4; CDR3aa: CASSLARRLSYTF
j_gene: TRBJ1-5; v_gene: TRBV12-3/TRBV12-4; CDR3aa: CASSFGTGLSNQPQHF
j_gene: TRBJ2-5; v_gene: TRBV5-6; CDR3aa: CASIRGRGRETQYF